Listed below are T cell receptor beta chains from one sample, sequenced in a study of blood T cell repertoires in COVID-19. Libraries were prepared by immunoSEQ multiplex PCR; TCRdb keeps only in-frame clonotypes and omits some of them. This sample has approximately 11,000 clones, with 85% to 90% found just once. Sequencing was performed on peripheral blood. The receptors shown here come from a human donor in a cohort sampled during active COVID-19. Both conserved end residues are part of each CDR3. Each record gives: CDR3 DNA, CDR3 protein, clone size, V gene, J gene, D gene. The D gene is left open where the match is weak. Size values are once, few and many counts, or a class for expanded clones, and some rows have none.

cdr3_nt: TGTGCCAGCAGCGTGGGAGGGGGTGAGCAGTTCTTC; cdr3_aa: CASSVGGGEQFF; clone_size: NA; v_call: TRBV9; j_call: TRBJ2-1; d_call: NA
cdr3_nt: TGTGCCAGGAGGACTAGCCCGTACGAGCAGTACTTC; cdr3_aa: CARRTSPYEQYF; clone_size: few; v_call: TRBV9; j_call: TRBJ2-7; d_call: TRBD2
cdr3_nt: TGTGCCAGCACCGACGGAGGGTACTACGAGCAGTACTTC; cdr3_aa: CASTDGGYYEQYF; clone_size: NA; v_call: TRBV2; j_call: TRBJ2-7; d_call: NA
cdr3_nt: TGTGCCAGCAGTTCCTTTCCGGGACAGGGGGCGGGCGGGGAGCTGTTTTTT; cdr3_aa: CASSSFPGQGAGGELFF; clone_size: once; v_call: TRBV28; j_call: TRBJ2-2; d_call: TRBD1
cdr3_nt: TGTGCCAGCAGTTTATCTGGCCACTACGAGCAGTACTTC; cdr3_aa: CASSLSGHYEQYF; clone_size: NA; v_call: TRBV12-3/TRBV12-4; j_call: TRBJ2-7; d_call: NA
cdr3_nt: TGTGCCAGCAGCCGGACAGGGAACTATGGCTACACCTTC; cdr3_aa: CASSRTGNYGYTF; clone_size: NA; v_call: TRBV5-6; j_call: TRBJ1-2; d_call: TRBD1
cdr3_nt: TGTGCCAGCAGCTTGCTAGCGGGGACCCAGTACTTC; cdr3_aa: CASSLLAGTQYF; clone_size: NA; v_call: TRBV5-4; j_call: TRBJ2-5; d_call: TRBD2
cdr3_nt: TGCGCCAGCAGCGTAAGCGGGACAGGGGGATACTATGGCTACACCTTC; cdr3_aa: CASSVSGTGGYYGYTF; clone_size: NA; v_call: TRBV5-1; j_call: TRBJ1-2; d_call: TRBD1
cdr3_nt: TGTGCCAGCAGCGTCGCGCCTAATCAGCCCCAGCATTTT; cdr3_aa: CASSVAPNQPQHF; clone_size: NA; v_call: TRBV3-1/TRBV3-2; j_call: TRBJ1-5; d_call: NA
cdr3_nt: TGTGCCAGCAGCTTAGGACTAGCTAGAGAGACCCAGTACTTC; cdr3_aa: CASSLGLARETQYF; clone_size: NA; v_call: TRBV7-2; j_call: TRBJ2-5; d_call: TRBD2
cdr3_nt: TGTGCCAGCAGTCCCTCCACCGGGACAGGGGCCTACGAGCAGTACTTC; cdr3_aa: CASSPSTGTGAYEQYF; clone_size: NA; v_call: TRBV7-9; j_call: TRBJ2-7; d_call: TRBD1
cdr3_nt: TGTGCCAGCAGTTACCCCCCCGACGGGACTGAAGCTTTCTTT; cdr3_aa: CASSYPPDGTEAFF; clone_size: NA; v_call: TRBV6-6; j_call: TRBJ1-1; d_call: NA
cdr3_nt: TGCAGTGCTAGTGGTTCCCCTGGGGGGGCGAGGGATACGCAGTATTTT; cdr3_aa: CSASGSPGGARDTQYF; clone_size: NA; v_call: TRBV20-1; j_call: TRBJ2-3; d_call: NA
cdr3_nt: TGCGCCAGCAGCCCAGGACTAGCGACCACAGATACGCAGTATTTT; cdr3_aa: CASSPGLATTDTQYF; clone_size: NA; v_call: TRBV5-1; j_call: TRBJ2-3; d_call: TRBD2
cdr3_nt: TGTGCCAGCAGCTTACCCACCTCGGGCTATGGCTACACCTTC; cdr3_aa: CASSLPTSGYGYTF; clone_size: once; v_call: TRBV5-6; j_call: TRBJ1-2; d_call: NA
cdr3_nt: TGTGCCAGCAGGCTAGCGTTCGCGAACACCGGGGAGCTGTTTTTT; cdr3_aa: CASRLAFANTGELFF; clone_size: NA; v_call: TRBV11-2; j_call: TRBJ2-2; d_call: NA
cdr3_nt: TGTGCCAGCTCACCTGGGACCGGGGGGCCTCAGCCCCAGCATTTT; cdr3_aa: CASSPGTGGPQPQHF; clone_size: NA; v_call: TRBV18; j_call: TRBJ1-5; d_call: NA
cdr3_nt: TGCGCCAGCAGTACTTGGATAGGGGGCTGGGAGCAGTACTTC; cdr3_aa: CASSTWIGGWEQYF; clone_size: once; v_call: TRBV5-1; j_call: TRBJ2-7; d_call: TRBD1
cdr3_nt: TGTGCCAGCAGCGGAAACTCGGGGACAGCCCAAGAGACCCAGTACTTC; cdr3_aa: CASSGNSGTAQETQYF; clone_size: NA; v_call: TRBV9; j_call: TRBJ2-5; d_call: TRBD1
cdr3_nt: TGTGCCAGCAGCCCCCGCCAGGAACCCGATCAGCCCCAGCATTTT; cdr3_aa: CASSPRQEPDQPQHF; clone_size: NA; v_call: TRBV11-1; j_call: TRBJ1-5; d_call: NA
cdr3_nt: TGCGCCAGCAGCCAAGAAGTCAGGGCGTCCTACGAGCAGTACTTC; cdr3_aa: CASSQEVRASYEQYF; clone_size: once; v_call: TRBV4-3; j_call: TRBJ2-7; d_call: NA
cdr3_nt: TGTGCCAGTTCGCCCGCGGGGGAAGAGACCCAGTACTTC; cdr3_aa: CASSPAGEETQYF; clone_size: once; v_call: TRBV7-9; j_call: TRBJ2-5; d_call: TRBD2
cdr3_nt: TGTGCCAGCAGTAAGGGACAGGACTCCTACGAGCAGTACTTC; cdr3_aa: CASSKGQDSYEQYF; clone_size: NA; v_call: TRBV28; j_call: TRBJ2-7; d_call: TRBD1
cdr3_nt: TGTGCCTGGAGGGTCAGGTCCGGGGAGCTGTTTTTT; cdr3_aa: CAWRVRSGELFF; clone_size: NA; v_call: TRBV30; j_call: TRBJ2-2; d_call: NA
cdr3_nt: TGTGCCAGCAGCCTGGACAGGATGAACACTGAAGCTTTCTTT; cdr3_aa: CASSLDRMNTEAFF; clone_size: once; v_call: TRBV6-5; j_call: TRBJ1-1; d_call: TRBD1
cdr3_nt: TGTGCCAGCAGTTTACGCCTCCGGGACGAGCAGTACTTC; cdr3_aa: CASSLRLRDEQYF; clone_size: NA; v_call: TRBV12-3/TRBV12-4; j_call: TRBJ2-7; d_call: NA
cdr3_nt: TGTGCCAGCCAGGGAGGGGGGGACTATGGCTACACCTTC; cdr3_aa: CASQGGGDYGYTF; clone_size: once; v_call: TRBV6-5; j_call: TRBJ1-2; d_call: NA
cdr3_nt: TGTGCCAGCAGTCCCCGGGGGGACTCTGGAAACACCATATATTTT; cdr3_aa: CASSPRGDSGNTIYF; clone_size: few; v_call: TRBV2; j_call: TRBJ1-3; d_call: NA
cdr3_nt: TGTGCCAGCTCACCCTCCGGACCGGGACAGAGCTCCTACGAGCAGTACTTC; cdr3_aa: CASSPSGPGQSSYEQYF; clone_size: NA; v_call: TRBV18; j_call: TRBJ2-7; d_call: TRBD1